These T cell receptor beta chains were read from a single sample in a study of human T cells and chemical hapten exposure. Each CDR3 protein gets one entry after TCRdb re-called the RACE reads with MiXCR. The sample has roughly 97,000 distinct CDR3 sequences; 27% are singletons. The material sequenced was whole blood, taken in connection with sensitization to the hapten diphenylcyclopropenone (DPC). These receptors originate from a man aged 35 to 55 with alopecia areata. Some clones in this sample may be carry-over from other donors' samples. Each CDR3 is given with its conserved first and last residue. The D gene is left open where the match is weak. Only some rows state a clone size, as once, few, many or a class for expanded clones.

J,size,D,V,CDR3,DNA
TRBJ1-2,few,.,TRBV6-6,CASSYSHTLNYGYTF,TGTGCCAGCAGTTACTCGCACACCCTTAACTATGGCTACACCTTC
TRBJ2-3,.,TRBD2,TRBV12-3/TRBV12-4,CASSWASGRTDTQYF,TGTGCCAGCAGTTGGGCTAGCGGGCGCACAGATACGCAGTATTTT
TRBJ2-3,.,.,TRBV7-9,CASSSAYTDTQYF,TGTGCCAGCAGCTCCGCCTACACAGATACGCAGTATTTT
TRBJ1-1,few,TRBD1,TRBV18,CASSPGRGRNTEAFF,TGTGCCAGCTCGCCGGGCAGGGGGCGTAATACTGAAGCTTTCTTT
TRBJ1-1,.,.,TRBV6-1,CASSISSQGTEAFF,TGTGCCAGCAGTATTAGCTCACAGGGTACTGAAGCTTTCTTT
TRBJ1-5,many,.,TRBV6-2/TRBV6-3,CASSNGGGLGQPQHF,TGTGCCAGCAGTAATGGCGGGGGGCTCGGTCAGCCCCAGCATTTT
TRBJ1-6,few,.,TRBV28,CASSLIQSSYNSPLHF,TGTGCCAGCAGTTTAATTCAGAGCTCCTATAATTCACCCCTCCACTTT
TRBJ2-1,few,TRBD2,TRBV6-5,CASKPGTSGSGEQFF,TGTGCCAGCAAGCCTGGGACTAGCGGGAGCGGTGAGCAGTTCTTC
TRBJ1-6,few,.,TRBV6-5,CASSYDTGVGRNSPLHF,TGTGCCAGCAGTTACGACACTGGGGTAGGGCGTAATTCACCCCTCCACTTT
TRBJ2-7,few,.,TRBV6-5,CASSYSAGEYEQYF,TGTGCCAGCAGTTACAGCGCAGGTGAATACGAGCAGTACTTC
TRBJ1-1,few,TRBD1,TRBV25-1,CASSAMTGVNTEAFF,TGTGCCAGCAGTGCCATGACAGGGGTGAACACTGAAGCTTTCTTT
TRBJ2-3,.,.,TRBV4-3,CASSQDLPDTQYF,TGCGCCAGCAGCCAAGATCTCCCAGATACGCAGTATTTT
TRBJ2-3,few,.,TRBV6-2/TRBV6-3,CATQLAGKGYTQYF,TGTGCCACCCAGCTGGCGGGGAAGGGGTATACGCAGTATTTT
TRBJ1-1,.,.,TRBV7-8,CASKPGQTNTEAFF,TGTGCCAGCAAGCCGGGACAAACGAACACTGAAGCTTTCTTT
TRBJ1-1,.,TRBD1,TRBV6-6,CASSRQGYNTEAFF,TGTGCCAGCAGCAGACAGGGGTACAACACTGAAGCTTTCTTT
TRBJ2-3,few,.,TRBV7-8,CASSFDSITDTQYF,TGTGCCAGCAGCTTCGATTCGATCACAGATACGCAGTATTTT
TRBJ2-1,.,TRBD2,TRBV2,CASSETSGTDNEQFF,TGTGCCAGCAGTGAGACTAGCGGGACCGACAATGAGCAGTTCTTC
TRBJ1-1,.,.,TRBV6-6,CASSAGGSNTEAFF,TGTGCCAGCAGTGCCGGGGGTTCGAACACTGAAGCTTTCTTT
TRBJ2-7,.,.,TRBV12-3/TRBV12-4,CASSQTQGAEQYF,TGTGCCAGCAGCCAGACACAGGGCGCCGAGCAGTACTTC
TRBJ2-7,.,TRBD1,TRBV20-1,CSARTGYSYEQYF,TGCAGTGCTAGGACAGGGTACTCCTACGAGCAGTACTTC
TRBJ2-3,.,TRBD2,TRBV4-3,CASSQDGGSGNADTQYF,TGCGCCAGCAGCCAAGACGGTGGTAGCGGGAATGCGGATACGCAGTATTTT
TRBJ1-5,few,.,TRBV12-3/TRBV12-4,CASSLGSSNQPQHF,TGTGCCAGCAGTTTAGGCAGCAGCAATCAGCCCCAGCATTTT
TRBJ2-2,few,.,TRBV12-3/TRBV12-4,CASRARPRGELFF,TGTGCCAGCAGAGCGCGGCCGCGCGGGGAGCTGTTTTTT
TRBJ2-2,many,.,TRBV6-1,CASRVDLNTGELFF,TGTGCCAGCAGGGTTGACTTGAACACCGGGGAGCTGTTTTTT
TRBJ1-1,few,.,TRBV6-6,CASRIKMNTEAFF,TGTGCCAGCAGGATCAAGATGAACACTGAAGCTTTCTTT
TRBJ2-7,few,.,TRBV27,CASSWGGGFNEQYF,TGTGCCAGCAGTTGGGGTGGGGGGTTCAACGAGCAGTACTTC
TRBJ1-2,many,TRBD1,TRBV29-1,CSVDTGENYGYTF,TGCAGCGTTGATACAGGGGAGAACTATGGCTACACCTTC
TRBJ1-3,.,TRBD1,TRBV28,CASRSQGGAGNTIYF,TGTGCCAGCAGGTCACAGGGGGGGGCTGGAAACACCATATATTTT
TRBJ2-5,few,TRBD2,TRBV3-1,CASSQDGGSAGETQYF,TGTGCCAGCAGCCAAGACGGCGGGAGCGCCGGGGAGACCCAGTACTTC
TRBJ2-7,.,TRBD1,TRBV4-3,CASSQEGTGGSYEQYF,TGTGCCAGCAGCCAAGAGGGGACAGGGGGCTCCTACGAGCAGTACTTC
TRBJ1-1,.,TRBD1,TRBV4-2,CASSRQRTGGWNTEAFF,TGTGCCAGCAGCCGCCAAAGGACAGGGGGCTGGAACACTGAAGCTTTCTTT
TRBJ2-3,few,.,TRBV20-1,CSARDLGSTDTQYF,TGCAGTGCTAGAGATCTAGGCAGCACAGATACGCAGTATTTT
TRBJ2-2,few,TRBD2,TRBV6-2/TRBV6-3,CASNLAGNTGELFF,TGTGCCAGCAATCTAGCGGGGAACACCGGGGAGCTGTTTTTT
TRBJ1-5,.,TRBD1,TRBV28,CASRLSTGRASNQPQHF,TGTGCCAGCAGGTTATCGACAGGGAGGGCTAGCAATCAGCCCCAGCATTTT
TRBJ1-1,.,TRBD1,TRBV6-6,CASARTSGTANTEAFF,TGTGCCAGCGCTAGAACATCCGGGACAGCCAACACTGAAGCTTTCTTT
TRBJ1-6,once,.,TRBV3-1,CASRRGSQINNSPLHF,TGTGCCAGCAGGAGGGGCAGCCAGATCAATAATTCACCCCTCCACTTT
TRBJ1-4,.,.,TRBV7-9,CASSSPTRGGDNEKLFF,TGTGCCAGCAGCTCCCCCACCCGCGGGGGCGATAATGAAAAACTGTTTTTT
TRBJ2-1,.,.,TRBV25-1,CASPGTLQFF,TGTGCCAGCCCCGGGACTTTGCAGTTCTTC
TRBJ2-7,.,TRBD2,TRBV6-5,CASSPGRTYEQYF,TGTGCCAGCAGTCCCGGGAGGACCTACGAGCAGTACTTC
TRBJ1-2,.,.,TRBV12-3/TRBV12-4,CASSLQWFYGYTF,TGTGCCAGCAGTTTACAGTGGTTCTATGGCTACACCTTC
TRBJ1-2,.,.,TRBV12-3/TRBV12-4,CASRAGYGYTF,TGTGCCAGCAGAGCTGGCTATGGCTACACCTTC
TRBJ2-3,few,.,TRBV7-8,CASSLVGTSTDTQYF,TGTGCCAGCAGCTTAGTCGGGACTAGCACAGATACGCAGTATTTT
TRBJ2-3,.,TRBD2,TRBV27,CASSLSTSGTDTQYF,TGTGCCAGCAGTTTATCGACTAGCGGCACAGATACGCAGTATTTT
TRBJ1-2,.,TRBD1,TRBV5-1,CASSPGDSWGGYTF,TGCGCCAGCAGCCCCGGGGACAGTTGGGGCGGCTACACCTTC
TRBJ2-1,once,TRBD2,TRBV12-3/TRBV12-4,CASSPTSGGNEQFF,TGTGCCAGCAGCCCGACTAGCGGGGGCAATGAGCAGTTCTTC
TRBJ2-3,.,.,TRBV7-9,CATTEEAGRTDTQYF,TGTGCCACCACCGAGGAGGCAGGGCGGACAGATACGCAGTATTTT
TRBJ2-3,few,.,TRBV5-8,CASSLAAGITDTQYF,TGTGCCAGCAGCTTGGCCGCGGGGATCACAGATACGCAGTATTTT
TRBJ2-7,.,TRBD2,TRBV6-2/TRBV6-3,CASAGTNSYEQYF,TGTGCCAGCGCCGGGACTAACTCCTACGAGCAGTACTTC
TRBJ2-1,.,.,TRBV9,CASAKLAARNEQFF,TGTGCCAGCGCCAAACTAGCAGCTCGAAATGAGCAGTTCTTC
TRBJ2-1,.,TRBD2,TRBV28,CASAEPGLAGRGEQFF,TGTGCCAGCGCAGAACCGGGACTAGCGGGGAGGGGTGAGCAGTTCTTC
TRBJ1-1,.,.,TRBV14,CASSLPLRGSQGFTEAFF,TGTGCCAGCAGCCTCCCCTTGCGCGGATCACAGGGTTTCACTGAAGCTTTCTTT